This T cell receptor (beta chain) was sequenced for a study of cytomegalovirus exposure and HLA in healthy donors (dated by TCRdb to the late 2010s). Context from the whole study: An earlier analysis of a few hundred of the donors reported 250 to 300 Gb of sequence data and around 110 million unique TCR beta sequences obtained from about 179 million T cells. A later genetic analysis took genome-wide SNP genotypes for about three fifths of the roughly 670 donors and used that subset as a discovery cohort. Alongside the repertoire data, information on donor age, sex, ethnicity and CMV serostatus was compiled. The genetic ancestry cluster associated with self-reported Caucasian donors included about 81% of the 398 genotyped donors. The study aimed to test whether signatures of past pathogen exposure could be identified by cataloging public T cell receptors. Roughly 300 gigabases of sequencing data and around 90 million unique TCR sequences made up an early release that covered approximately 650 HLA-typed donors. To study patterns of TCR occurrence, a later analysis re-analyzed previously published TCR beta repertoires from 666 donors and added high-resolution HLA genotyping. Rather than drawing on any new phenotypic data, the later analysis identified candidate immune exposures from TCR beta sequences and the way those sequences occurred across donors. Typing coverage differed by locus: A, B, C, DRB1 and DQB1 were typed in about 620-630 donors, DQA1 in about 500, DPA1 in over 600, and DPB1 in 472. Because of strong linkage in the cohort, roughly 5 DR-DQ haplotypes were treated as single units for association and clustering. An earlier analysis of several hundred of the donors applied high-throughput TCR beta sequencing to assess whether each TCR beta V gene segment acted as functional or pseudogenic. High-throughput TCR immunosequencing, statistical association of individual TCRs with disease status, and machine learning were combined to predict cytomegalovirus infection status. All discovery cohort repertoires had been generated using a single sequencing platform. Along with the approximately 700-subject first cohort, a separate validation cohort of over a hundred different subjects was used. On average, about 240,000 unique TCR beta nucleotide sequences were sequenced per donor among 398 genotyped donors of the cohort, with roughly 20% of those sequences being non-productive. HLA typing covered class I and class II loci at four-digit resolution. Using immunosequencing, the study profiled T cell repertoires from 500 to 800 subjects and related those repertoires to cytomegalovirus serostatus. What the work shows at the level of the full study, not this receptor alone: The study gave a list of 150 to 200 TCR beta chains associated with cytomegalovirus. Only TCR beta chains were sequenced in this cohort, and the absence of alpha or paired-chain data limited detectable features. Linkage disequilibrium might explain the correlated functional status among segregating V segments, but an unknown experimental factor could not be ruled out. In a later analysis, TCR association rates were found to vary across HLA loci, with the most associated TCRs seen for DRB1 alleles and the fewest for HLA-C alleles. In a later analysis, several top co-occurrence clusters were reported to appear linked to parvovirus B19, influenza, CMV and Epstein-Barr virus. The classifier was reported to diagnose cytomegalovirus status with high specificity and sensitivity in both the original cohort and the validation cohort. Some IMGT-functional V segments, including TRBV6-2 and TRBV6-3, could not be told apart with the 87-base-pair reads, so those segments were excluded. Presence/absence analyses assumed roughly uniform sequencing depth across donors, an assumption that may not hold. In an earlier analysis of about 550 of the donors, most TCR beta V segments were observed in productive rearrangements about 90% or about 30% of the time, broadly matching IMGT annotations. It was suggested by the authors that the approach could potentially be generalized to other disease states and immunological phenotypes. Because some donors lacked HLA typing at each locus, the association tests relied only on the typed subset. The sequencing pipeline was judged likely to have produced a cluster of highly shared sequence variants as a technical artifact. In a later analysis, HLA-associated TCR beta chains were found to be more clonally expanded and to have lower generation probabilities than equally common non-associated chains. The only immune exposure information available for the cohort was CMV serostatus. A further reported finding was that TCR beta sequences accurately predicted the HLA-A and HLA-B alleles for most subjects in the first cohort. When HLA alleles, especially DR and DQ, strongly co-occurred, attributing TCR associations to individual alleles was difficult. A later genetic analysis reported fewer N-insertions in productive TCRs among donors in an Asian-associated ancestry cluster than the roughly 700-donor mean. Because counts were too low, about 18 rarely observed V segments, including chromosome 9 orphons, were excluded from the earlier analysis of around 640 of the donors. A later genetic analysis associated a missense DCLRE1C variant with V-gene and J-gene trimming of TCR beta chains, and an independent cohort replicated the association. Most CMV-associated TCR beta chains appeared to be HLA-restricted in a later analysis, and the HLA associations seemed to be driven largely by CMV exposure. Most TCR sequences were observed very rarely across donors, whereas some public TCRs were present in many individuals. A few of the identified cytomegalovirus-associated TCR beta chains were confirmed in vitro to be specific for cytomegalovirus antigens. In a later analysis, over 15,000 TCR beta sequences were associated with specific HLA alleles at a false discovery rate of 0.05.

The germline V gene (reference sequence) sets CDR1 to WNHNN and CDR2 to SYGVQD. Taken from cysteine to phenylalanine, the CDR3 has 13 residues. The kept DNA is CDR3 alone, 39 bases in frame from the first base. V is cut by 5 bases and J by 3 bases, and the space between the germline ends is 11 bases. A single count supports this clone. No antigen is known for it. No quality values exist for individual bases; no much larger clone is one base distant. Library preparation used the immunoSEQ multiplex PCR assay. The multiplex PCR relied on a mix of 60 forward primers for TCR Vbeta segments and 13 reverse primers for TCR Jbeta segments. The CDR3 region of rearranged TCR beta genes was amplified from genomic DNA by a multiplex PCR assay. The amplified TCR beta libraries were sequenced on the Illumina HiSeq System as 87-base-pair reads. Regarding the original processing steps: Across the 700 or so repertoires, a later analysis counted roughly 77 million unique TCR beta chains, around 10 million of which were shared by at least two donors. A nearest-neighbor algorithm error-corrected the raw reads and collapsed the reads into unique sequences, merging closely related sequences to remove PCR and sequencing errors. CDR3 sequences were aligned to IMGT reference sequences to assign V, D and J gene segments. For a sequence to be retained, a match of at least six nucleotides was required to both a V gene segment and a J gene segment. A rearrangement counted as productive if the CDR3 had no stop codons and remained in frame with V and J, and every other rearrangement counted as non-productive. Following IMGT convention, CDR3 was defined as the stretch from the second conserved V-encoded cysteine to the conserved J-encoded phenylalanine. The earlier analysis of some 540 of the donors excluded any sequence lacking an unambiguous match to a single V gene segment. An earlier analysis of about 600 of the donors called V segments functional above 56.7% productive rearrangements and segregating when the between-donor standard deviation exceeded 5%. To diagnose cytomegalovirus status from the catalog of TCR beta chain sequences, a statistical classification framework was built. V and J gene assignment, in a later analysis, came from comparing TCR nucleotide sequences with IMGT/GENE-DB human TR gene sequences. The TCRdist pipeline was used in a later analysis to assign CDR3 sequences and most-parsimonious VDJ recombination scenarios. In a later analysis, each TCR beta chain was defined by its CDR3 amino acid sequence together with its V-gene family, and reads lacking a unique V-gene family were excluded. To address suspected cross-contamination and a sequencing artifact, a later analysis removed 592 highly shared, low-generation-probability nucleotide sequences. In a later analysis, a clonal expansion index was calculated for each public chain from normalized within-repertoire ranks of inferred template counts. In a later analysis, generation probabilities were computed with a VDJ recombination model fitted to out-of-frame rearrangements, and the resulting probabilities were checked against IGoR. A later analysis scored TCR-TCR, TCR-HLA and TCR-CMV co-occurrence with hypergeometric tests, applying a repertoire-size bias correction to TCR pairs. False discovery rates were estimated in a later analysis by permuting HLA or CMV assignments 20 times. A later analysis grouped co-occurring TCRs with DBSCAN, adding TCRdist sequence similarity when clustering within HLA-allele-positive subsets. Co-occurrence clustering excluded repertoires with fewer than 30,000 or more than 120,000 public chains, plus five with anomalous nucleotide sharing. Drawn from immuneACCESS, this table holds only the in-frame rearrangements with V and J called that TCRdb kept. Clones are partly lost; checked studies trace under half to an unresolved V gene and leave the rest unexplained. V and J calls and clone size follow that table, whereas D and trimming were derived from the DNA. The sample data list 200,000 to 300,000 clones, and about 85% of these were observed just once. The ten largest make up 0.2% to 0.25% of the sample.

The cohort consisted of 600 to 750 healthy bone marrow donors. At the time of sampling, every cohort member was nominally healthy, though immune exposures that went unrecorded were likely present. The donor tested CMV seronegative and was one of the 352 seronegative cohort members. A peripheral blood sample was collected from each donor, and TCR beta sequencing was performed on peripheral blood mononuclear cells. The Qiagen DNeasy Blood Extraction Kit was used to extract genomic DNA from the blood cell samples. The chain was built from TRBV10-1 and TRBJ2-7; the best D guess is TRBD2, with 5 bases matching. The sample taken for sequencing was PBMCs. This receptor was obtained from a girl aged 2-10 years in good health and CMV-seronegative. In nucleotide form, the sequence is TGCGCCAGCAGTAAGAAGCGGATCTACGAGCAGTACTTC. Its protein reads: CASSKKRIYEQYF.